These T cell receptor beta chains were read from a single sample in a study of Ad26.COV2.S vaccination and SARS-CoV-2 variants. The assay was immunoSEQ multiplex PCR, and TCRdb's table has in-frame clones only and misses some. The table includes roughly 350,000 clones, more than 75% detected once. Sequencing used peripheral blood, obtained in a trial of Ad26.COV2.S vaccine versus placebo. Every receptor here comes from a person aged 18 to 59 who received the Ad26.COV2.S COVID-19 vaccine or a placebo. CDR3s include the opening cysteine and the closing phenylalanine or tryptophan. A D gene is named only where the DNA matches it firmly. Size tells how often a clone was seen (once, few, many) or the class of an expanded clone, and some rows leave it out.

clone size: NA
D gene: NA
V gene: TRBV7-3
J gene: TRBJ2-1
CDR3 protein: CASSFRGGAGSYNEQFF
CDR3 DNA: TGTGCCAGCAGCTTCCGGGGCGGAGCAGGGTCCTACAATGAGCAGTTCTTC

clone size: NA
D gene: NA
V gene: TRBV7-9
J gene: TRBJ1-1
CDR3 protein: CASSAWTENTEAFF
CDR3 DNA: TGTGCCAGCAGCGCTTGGACGGAGAACACTGAAGCTTTCTTT

clone size: few
D gene: TRBD1
V gene: TRBV4-3
J gene: TRBJ1-2
CDR3 protein: CASSQGQGTFYGYTF
CDR3 DNA: TGCGCCAGCAGCCAAGGACAGGGGACGTTCTATGGCTACACCTTC

clone size: NA
D gene: NA
V gene: TRBV2
J gene: TRBJ2-3
CDR3 protein: CASRDSSSTDTQYF
CDR3 DNA: TGTGCCAGCAGGGACTCCTCTAGCACAGATACGCAGTATTTT

clone size: NA
D gene: NA
V gene: TRBV30
J gene: TRBJ2-5
CDR3 protein: CAWSDLRETQYF
CDR3 DNA: TGTGCCTGGAGCGACCTAAGGGAGACCCAGTACTTC

clone size: NA
D gene: TRBD2
V gene: TRBV6-5
J gene: TRBJ2-1
CDR3 protein: CASRTTSGGYNEQFF
CDR3 DNA: TGTGCCAGCAGGACTACTAGCGGGGGATACAATGAGCAGTTCTTC

clone size: NA
D gene: TRBD1
V gene: TRBV2
J gene: TRBJ2-7
CDR3 protein: CASRRSQGDHEQYF
CDR3 DNA: TGTGCCAGCAGGCGGTCGCAGGGGGACCACGAGCAGTACTTC

clone size: NA
D gene: NA
V gene: TRBV14
J gene: TRBJ1-2
CDR3 protein: CASSLWTVNYGYTF
CDR3 DNA: TGTGCCAGCAGCCTTTGGACAGTCAACTATGGCTACACCTTC

clone size: NA
D gene: NA
V gene: TRBV6-5
J gene: TRBJ1-3
CDR3 protein: CASRTLQASGNTIYF
CDR3 DNA: TGTGCCAGCAGAACACTACAAGCCTCTGGAAACACCATATATTTT

clone size: NA
D gene: TRBD1
V gene: TRBV11-3
J gene: TRBJ2-7
CDR3 protein: CASSFGTGESHTYEQYF
CDR3 DNA: TGTGCCAGCAGCTTCGGGACAGGGGAAAGCCACACCTACGAGCAGTACTTC

clone size: NA
D gene: NA
V gene: TRBV5-1
J gene: TRBJ2-5
CDR3 protein: CASSLGQQETQYF
CDR3 DNA: TGCGCCAGCAGCTTGGGGCAGCAAGAGACCCAGTACTTC

clone size: NA
D gene: TRBD1
V gene: TRBV30
J gene: TRBJ1-1
CDR3 protein: CAWVDRGTEAFF
CDR3 DNA: TGTGCCTGGGTGGACAGGGGGACTGAAGCTTTCTTT

clone size: NA
D gene: NA
V gene: TRBV19
J gene: TRBJ1-1
CDR3 protein: CASSILPGRNTEAFF
CDR3 DNA: TGTGCCAGTAGTATCCTCCCGGGTCGGAACACTGAAGCTTTCTTT

clone size: few
D gene: NA
V gene: TRBV15
J gene: TRBJ1-1
CDR3 protein: CATSRDVLNTEAFF
CDR3 DNA: TGTGCCACCAGCAGGGATGTGCTTAACACTGAAGCTTTCTTT

clone size: NA
D gene: NA
V gene: TRBV6-1
J gene: TRBJ2-7
CDR3 protein: CASSEARPYEQYF
CDR3 DNA: TGTGCCAGCAGCGAAGCCAGACCCTACGAGCAGTACTTC

clone size: NA
D gene: NA
V gene: TRBV5-4
J gene: TRBJ1-6
CDR3 protein: CASSLNREDNSPLHF
CDR3 DNA: TGTGCCAGCAGCTTGAACAGGGAGGATAATTCACCCCTCCACTTT

clone size: NA
D gene: NA
V gene: TRBV7-8
J gene: TRBJ1-2
CDR3 protein: CASSPKVGYGYTF
CDR3 DNA: TGTGCCAGCAGCCCGAAGGTAGGCTATGGCTACACCTTC

clone size: NA
D gene: NA
V gene: TRBV21-1
J gene: TRBJ1-5
CDR3 protein: CASSRDGNQPQHF
CDR3 DNA: TGTGCCAGCAGTAGGGACGGTAATCAGCCCCAGCATTTT

clone size: NA
D gene: NA
V gene: TRBV19
J gene: TRBJ2-1
CDR3 protein: CASSAGLYNEQFF
CDR3 DNA: TGTGCCAGTAGCGCGGGTCTCTACAATGAGCAGTTCTTC

clone size: NA
D gene: NA
V gene: TRBV9
J gene: TRBJ2-3
CDR3 protein: CASSPLTSTDTQYF
CDR3 DNA: TGTGCCAGCAGCCCCTTAACTAGCACAGATACGCAGTATTTT

clone size: NA
D gene: TRBD1
V gene: TRBV25-1
J gene: TRBJ1-1
CDR3 protein: CASSDFSAGTGSGTEAFF
CDR3 DNA: TGTGCCAGCAGTGATTTTTCGGCGGGGACAGGGTCCGGCACTGAAGCTTTCTTT

clone size: NA
D gene: TRBD1
V gene: TRBV10-3
J gene: TRBJ2-5
CDR3 protein: CAISLTGEGETQYF
CDR3 DNA: TGTGCCATCAGTCTGACAGGGGAAGGGGAGACCCAGTACTTC

clone size: NA
D gene: TRBD1
V gene: TRBV18
J gene: TRBJ1-6
CDR3 protein: CASSPPVTGVNSPLHF
CDR3 DNA: TGTGCCAGCTCACCACCGGTGACAGGGGTTAATTCACCCCTCCACTTT

clone size: NA
D gene: TRBD1
V gene: TRBV6-4
J gene: TRBJ1-6
CDR3 protein: CASSAGDRGSPLHF
CDR3 DNA: TGTGCCAGCAGTGCCGGGGACAGGGGCTCACCCCTCCACTTT

clone size: NA
D gene: NA
V gene: TRBV7-3
J gene: TRBJ2-1
CDR3 protein: CASSRGGDNEQFF
CDR3 DNA: TGTGCCAGCAGCCGTGGTGGAGACAATGAGCAGTTCTTC

clone size: NA
D gene: NA
V gene: TRBV5-6
J gene: TRBJ2-5
CDR3 protein: CASSLLVQENQETQYF
CDR3 DNA: TGTGCCAGCAGCTTGTTAGTTCAGGAGAATCAAGAGACCCAGTACTTC

clone size: NA
D gene: NA
V gene: TRBV10-3
J gene: TRBJ2-5
CDR3 protein: CAISESSIASQVPGTQYF
CDR3 DNA: TGTGCCATCAGTGAGTCGTCAATTGCATCCCAGGTTCCGGGGACCCAGTACTTC

clone size: NA
D gene: NA
V gene: TRBV12-3/TRBV12-4
J gene: TRBJ2-3
CDR3 protein: CASGRVADTQYF
CDR3 DNA: TGTGCCAGCGGAAGAGTCGCAGATACGCAGTATTTT

clone size: few
D gene: TRBD2
V gene: TRBV6-5
J gene: TRBJ2-3
CDR3 protein: CASSTSGGDTQYF
CDR3 DNA: TGTGCCAGCTCTACTAGCGGGGGGGATACGCAGTATTTT

clone size: NA
D gene: NA
V gene: TRBV6-5
J gene: TRBJ1-5
CDR3 protein: CAAGGGGQPQHF
CDR3 DNA: TGTGCCGCGGGCGGTGGGGGGCAGCCCCAGCATTTT

clone size: once
D gene: TRBD1
V gene: TRBV11-1
J gene: TRBJ2-3
CDR3 protein: CASSSDRGLGTDTQYF
CDR3 DNA: TGTGCCAGCAGCTCGGACAGGGGGCTTGGCACAGATACGCAGTATTTT

clone size: NA
D gene: TRBD2
V gene: TRBV11-3
J gene: TRBJ2-3
CDR3 protein: CASSPGRGTDTQYF
CDR3 DNA: TGTGCCAGCAGCCCAGGGAGGGGCACAGATACGCAGTATTTT

clone size: NA
D gene: TRBD2
V gene: TRBV11-2
J gene: TRBJ2-7
CDR3 protein: CASSFVAGDIYEQYF
CDR3 DNA: TGTGCCAGCAGCTTCGTAGCGGGAGACATCTACGAGCAGTACTTC

clone size: few
D gene: NA
V gene: TRBV5-6
J gene: TRBJ1-2
CDR3 protein: CASSLGGNYGYTF
CDR3 DNA: TGTGCCAGCAGCTTGGGAGGGAACTATGGCTACACCTTC

clone size: NA
D gene: TRBD1
V gene: TRBV9
J gene: TRBJ1-1
CDR3 protein: CASSVGQGAATLEAFF
CDR3 DNA: TGTGCCAGCAGCGTAGGACAGGGGGCAGCGACCCTTGAAGCTTTCTTT

clone size: NA
D gene: NA
V gene: TRBV5-4
J gene: TRBJ1-1
CDR3 protein: CASSWDPRSVNTEAFF
CDR3 DNA: TGTGCCAGCAGCTGGGACCCCCGAAGCGTGAACACTGAAGCTTTCTTT

clone size: NA
D gene: NA
V gene: TRBV6-5
J gene: TRBJ1-1
CDR3 protein: CASSSPFNGLNTEAFF
CDR3 DNA: TGTGCCAGCAGTTCCCCCTTTAACGGATTGAACACTGAAGCTTTCTTT

clone size: NA
D gene: NA
V gene: TRBV11-3
J gene: TRBJ2-1
CDR3 protein: CASSPGPDNEQFF
CDR3 DNA: TGTGCCAGCAGTCCGGGACCAGACAATGAGCAGTTCTTC

clone size: once
D gene: NA
V gene: TRBV18
J gene: TRBJ2-7
CDR3 protein: CASSPFLGREPYEQYF
CDR3 DNA: TGTGCCAGCTCACCTTTTTTGGGCAGGGAACCCTACGAGCAGTACTTC

clone size: NA
D gene: NA
V gene: TRBV14
J gene: TRBJ2-6
CDR3 protein: CASSQGPYGSWSSGANVLTF
CDR3 DNA: TGTGCCAGCAGCCAAGGGCCTTACGGGAGTTGGAGCTCTGGGGCCAACGTCCTGACTTTC

clone size: NA
D gene: NA
V gene: TRBV5-6
J gene: TRBJ1-2
CDR3 protein: CASNPWQVYGYTF
CDR3 DNA: TGTGCCAGCAACCCGTGGCAGGTCTATGGCTACACCTTC

clone size: NA
D gene: TRBD1
V gene: TRBV5-5
J gene: TRBJ1-5
CDR3 protein: CASSLGGQVMIGNQPQHF
CDR3 DNA: TGTGCCAGCAGCTTGGGAGGACAGGTTATGATCGGCAATCAGCCCCAGCATTTT